This passage covers 25 T cell receptor beta chains from one sample sequenced in a study of T cell responses to AZD1222 COVID-19 vaccine. Clones were read by immunoSEQ multiplex PCR, and TCRdb kept only the in-frame ones, dropping some. The sample contains more than 100,000 clones, roughly nine tenths of which appear only once. The sequenced sample was peripheral blood, obtained on day 0 of AZD1222 vaccination. The receptors stem from an adult in good health.

CDR3 coding DNA: TGTGCCACCAGCACGGACAACTATGGCTACACCTTC. Its translation is CATSTDNYGYTF. The V call is TRBV15, the J call TRBJ1-2, with D uncertain. V lost 4 bases to trimming and J lost 2 bases, with 5 bases between them. This CDR3 is 12 amino acids long. The germline V gene encodes CDR1 LNHNV and CDR2 YYDKDF (reference sequence).

This clone appeared once. The rearrangement joins TRBV11-1 to TRBJ1-1; the D is unclear. The V and J ends lost 1 base and 0 bases respectively, with 6 bases between them. This CDR3 region has 14 residues. Per germline, CDR1 SGHAT and CDR2 FQDESV (reference sequence). CDR3 region: CASSLEGVNTEAFF. CDR3 bases: TGTGCCAGCAGCTTAGAGGGCGTGAACACTGAAGCTTTCTTT.

J is TRBJ1-2 and V is TRBV12-3 or TRBV12-4; 8 positions match TRBD1. After removal of 3 bases from V and 7 bases from J, the junction contained 1 base not matched to a gene. CDR3 length: 12 amino acids. The CDR3 sequence is CASSLTGVGYTF. CDR3 nucleotide sequence: TGTGCCAGCAGTTTGACAGGGGTTGGCTACACCTTC.

The rearrangement uses TRBV12-3 or TRBV12-4 and TRBJ2-7, with unresolved D. Trimming pared 0 bases from V and 3 bases from J, leaving 6 bases between. The CDR3 extends over 13 amino acids. The CDR3 is CASSLARSYEQYF. The CDR3 nucleotides are TGTGCCAGCAGTTTAGCGAGAAGCTACGAGCAGTACTTC.

The genes are TRBV9 and TRBJ2-5; no clear D gene. Germline V CDR1 and CDR2: SGDLS, YYNGEE. V was cut by 0 bases and J by 0 bases, with 15 bases left in between. This CDR3 spans 17 amino acids. The CDR3 loop reads CASSVDSTTAYQETQYF. CDR3 bases: TGTGCCAGCAGCGTAGACTCAACAACAGCGTACCAAGAGACCCAGTACTTC.

The chain links TRBV7-2 to TRBJ2-5; D remains unclear. This CDR3 spans 13 amino acids. Trimming shortened V by 5 bases and J by 4 bases, and 11 bases separated the two germline ends. Germline V gives CDR1 SGHTA, CDR2 FQGNSA. CDR3 in amino acids: CASSRLMRETQYF. The DNA of the CDR3 is TGTGCCAGCAGCCGTTTAATGCGAGAGACCCAGTACTTC.

The chain carries TRBV7-5 and TRBJ2-5; the table's D call TRBD2 went unverified against the DNA. TRBV7-5 is deemed a pseudogene. The CDR3 runs to 15 residues. This CDR3 is CARSLVSPLQETQYF. CDR3 in DNA: TGTGCCAGAAGCTTAGTTTCCCCTCTCCAAGAGACCCAGTACTTC.

This clone appeared once. The rearrangement links TRBV6-5 to TRBJ1-1; D may be TRBD1 (5 bases). CDR1 is MNHEY and CDR2 is SVGAGI in the germline V gene. V was cut by 7 bases and J by 4 bases, with 13 bases left in between. The CDR3 has 13 residues. CDR3 in amino acids: CASTRVGGTEAFF. The CDR3 nucleotides read TGTGCCAGCACCAGAGTGGGGGGCACTGAAGCTTTCTTT.

The chain recombines TRBV7-8 with TRBJ1-5; D unresolved. V lost 5 bases and J lost 2, with 13 bases in between. CDR3 size: 15 residues. Germline V gives CDR1 SGHVS, CDR2 FQNEAQ. The CDR3 spells CASSGGGGGNQPQHF. The CDR3 DNA reads as TGTGCCAGCAGCGGAGGTGGTGGGGGCAATCAGCCCCAGCATTTT.

The chain has TRBV28 and TRBJ1-2; possibly TRBD1 for D (5 bases). CDR1 is MDHEN and CDR2 is SYDVKM in the germline V gene. Trimming took off 5 bases at V and 4 bases at J, with 17 bases between the two ends. The CDR3 consists of 15 residues. Here the CDR3 reads CASSLGAGVVYGYTF. The CDR3 DNA sequence: TGTGCCAGCAGTCTAGGGGCTGGGGTCGTCTATGGCTACACCTTC.

CDR3 nucleotide sequence: TGTGCCAGCAGCTACGGACAGCTGAACACTGAAGCTTTCTTT. Residues: CASSYGQLNTEAFF. The chain is built from TRBV7-9 and TRBJ1-1, with D perhaps matching TRBD1 (6 bases). Germline CDR1 and CDR2: SEHNR and FQNEAQ (reference sequence). Trimming stripped 4 bases from V and 0 bases from J, with 9 bases between. The CDR3 is 14 residues long. Complete variable domain (other parts from reference TRBV7-9 and TRBJ1-1): DTGVSQNPRHKITKRGQNVTFRCDPISEHNRLYWYRQTLGQGPEFLTYFQNEAQLEKSRLLSDRFSAERPKGSFSTLEIQRTEQGDSAMYLCASSYGQLNTEAFFGQGTRLTVV.

This chain connects TRBV6-4 to TRBJ2-1, with D perhaps being TRBD1 or TRBD2 (5 bases each). Looked up from germline, CDR1 is MRHNA and CDR2 is SNTAGT. The CDR3 runs to 15 residues. Trimming pared 2 bases from V and 7 bases from J, leaving 15 bases between. CDR3 sequence (DNA): TGTGCCAGCAGTGACACCCCAGGGAGTGGGAATGAGCAGTTCTTC. As protein: CASSDTPGSGNEQFF.

This rearrangement joins TRBV7-9 to TRBJ2-2; TRBD2 matches 11 bases. The CDR3 contains 16 residues. CDR1 is SEHNR, CDR2 FQNEAQ, per germline (reference sequence). V gave up 4 bases and J gave up 3 bases; unmatched junction bases: 4. CDR3 amino acids: CASSSGTSGHTGELFF. The CDR3, as DNA: TGTGCCAGCAGCTCCGGGACTAGCGGACACACCGGGGAGCTGTTTTTT.

The gene calls are TRBV10-2 and TRBJ1-2; 8 bases fit TRBD1. This CDR3 region has 20 residues. The V gene's germline CDR1 is WSHSY and CDR2 SAAADI. The junction had 21 bases not matched to a gene; V was cut back by 6 bases and J by 0 bases. CDR3 DNA sequence: TGCGCCAGCAGGAGGACAAACAGGGGGGGACTAAGTTTAGCTAACTATGGCTACACCTTC. Translating it yields CASRRTNRGGLSLANYGYTF.

The chain recombines TRBV3-1 (or the pseudogene TRBV3-2) with TRBJ2-2, with 8 bases aligning to TRBD1. CDR1 is LGHDT and CDR2 is YNNKEL in the germline V gene (reference sequence). The CDR3 consists of 16 residues. The V segment lost 0 bases and the J segment 7 bases; nucleotides outside the gene matches: 7. CDR3: CASSQDAQGAGGELFF. CDR3 DNA sequence: TGTGCCAGCAGCCAAGATGCCCAGGGGGCGGGCGGGGAGCTGTTTTTT.

V is TRBV9 and J is TRBJ1-6; D is uncertain. Germline CDR1 reads SGDLS; CDR2 reads YYNGEE. Trimming took 4 bases from V and 0 from J, leaving 11 bases between them. This CDR3 contains 16 residues. CDR3 DNA sequence: TGTGCCAGCAGCCTCGAAGGGAGCTCCTATAATTCACCCCTCCACTTT. Amino acid sequence: CASSLEGSSYNSPLHF.

The chain is built from TRBV18 and TRBJ1-4; 7 bases line up with TRBD1. Germline CDR1 reads KGHSH; CDR2 reads LQKENI. This CDR3 comprises 15 residues. Trimming cost V 4 bases and J 6 bases; bases outside gene matches: 8. CDR3: CASSLPGQSHEKLFF. CDR3 nucleotides: TGTGCCAGCTCACTCCCGGGACAGAGCCATGAAAAACTGTTTTTT.

V gene TRBV6-2 or TRBV6-3 combines with J gene TRBJ2-7; D possibly corresponds to TRBD1 (6 bases). Germline lookup yields CDR1 MNHEY and CDR2 SVGEGT. Trimming took 5 bases from V and 2 from J, leaving 13 bases between them. The CDR3 consists of 14 residues. CDR3: CASSARDNPYEQYF. CDR3 in DNA: TGTGCCAGCAGTGCCCGGGACAACCCCTACGAGCAGTACTTC.

The V call is TRBV12-5, the J call TRBJ2-1, with D possibly being TRBD1 (5 bases). Germline V gene data show CDR1 as LGHNT and CDR2 as FRNRAP. This CDR3 comprises 15 residues. Trimming cost V 7 bases and J 4 bases, with 17 bases left between them. CDR3 DNA sequence: TGTGCTAGTGCTCCCTACCTGGGGCCATACAATGAGCAGTTCTTC. Amino acid sequence: CASAPYLGPYNEQFF. The full variable domain, its missing parts supplied by reference TRBV12-5 and TRBJ2-1, is DARVTQTPRHKVTEMGQEVTMRCQPILGHNTVFWYRQTMMQGLELLAYFRNRAPLDDSGMPKDRFSAEMPDATLATLKIQPSEPRDSAVYFCASAPYLGPYNEQFFGPGTRLTVL.

The rearrangement uses TRBV2 and TRBJ1-2; TRBD1 might be the D (6 bases). In germline, CDR1 is SNHLY, CDR2 FYNNEI. The CDR3 extends over 13 amino acids. V dropped 6 bases and J dropped 4 bases, with 12 bases sitting between them. The CDR3 protein is CASRTGGGYGYTF. The CDR3 coding sequence is TGTGCCAGCAGAACGGGAGGGGGCTATGGCTACACCTTC.

The V call is TRBV6-4, the J call TRBJ2-1; tentatively, D is TRBD1 (6 bases). The germline V and J ends were trimmed by 5 bases and 5 bases, with 10 bases remaining between them. The length of the CDR3 is 13 residues. CDR1 MRHNA and CDR2 SNTAGT come from the germline V gene. The CDR3 bases are TGTGCCAGCAGTCTAGGACAGAACAATGAGCAGTTCTTC. This gives the protein CASSLGQNNEQFF.

The chain recombines TRBV5-3 with TRBJ1-2; 8 bases line up with TRBD1. TRBV5-3 is reported as an ORF; its role is uncertain. V lost 4 bases, J lost 1 base, and 9 bases stayed unmatched. CDR3 length: 16 amino acids. The chain's CDR3 is CARSPPDRELNYGYTF. The CDR3 DNA sequence: TGTGCCAGAAGCCCCCCGGACAGGGAGCTTAACTATGGCTACACCTTC.

The V and J genes are TRBV29-1 and TRBJ2-2; tentative D call: TRBD1 (6 bases). Trimming left V 5 bases short and J 3 bases short, with 13 bases between. Per the germline V gene, CDR1 is SQVTM and CDR2 is ANQGSEA. The CDR3 runs 14 residues. Here the CDR3 reads CSVRLQGDTGELFF. The CDR3 nucleotides are TGCAGCGTTCGCTTACAGGGTGACACCGGGGAGCTGTTTTTT.

Details on this clone: The identical CDR3 is also encoded by other nucleotide sequences in the sample. The V call is TRBV12-3 or TRBV12-4, the J call TRBJ1-5; D gene ambiguous. Trimming removed 3 bases at V and 1 base at J, with 4 bases between. The CDR3 spans 13 residues. CDR3 loop: CASSFTSNQPQHF. The CDR3, as DNA: TGTGCCAGCAGTTTTACAAGCAATCAGCCCCAGCATTTT.

J is TRBJ2-5 and V is TRBV7-3; D ambiguous. The V end lost 4 bases, the J end lost 2 bases, and 8 bases lay between the germline ends. The CDR3 extends over 13 amino acids. In germline, CDR1 is SGHTA, CDR2 FQGTGA. The CDR3 DNA follows: TGTGCCAGCAGCTCTGGTTCACAAGAGACCCAGTACTTC. Its translation is CASSSGSQETQYF.